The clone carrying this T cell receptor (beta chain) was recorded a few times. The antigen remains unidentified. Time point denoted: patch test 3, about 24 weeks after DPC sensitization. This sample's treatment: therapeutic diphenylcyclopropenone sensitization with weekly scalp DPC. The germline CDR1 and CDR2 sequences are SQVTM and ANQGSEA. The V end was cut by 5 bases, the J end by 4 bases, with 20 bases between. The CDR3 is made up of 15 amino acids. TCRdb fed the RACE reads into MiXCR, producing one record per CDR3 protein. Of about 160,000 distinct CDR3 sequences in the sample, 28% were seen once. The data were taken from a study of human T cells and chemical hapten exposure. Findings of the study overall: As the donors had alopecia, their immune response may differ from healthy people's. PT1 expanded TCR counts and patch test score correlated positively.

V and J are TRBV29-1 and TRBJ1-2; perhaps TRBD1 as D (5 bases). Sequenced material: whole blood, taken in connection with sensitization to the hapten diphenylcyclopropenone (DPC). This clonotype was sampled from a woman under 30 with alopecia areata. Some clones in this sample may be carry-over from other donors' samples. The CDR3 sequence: CSVPTKARVGYGYTF. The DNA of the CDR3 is TGCAGCGTTCCTACGAAGGCCAGGGTGGGCTATGGCTACACCTTC.